Listed below are T cell receptor beta chains from one sample, sequenced in a study of CD8 T cells in Susac syndrome. TCRdb analysed the immunoSEQ multiplex PCR reads with MiXCR anew, one entry per CDR3 protein. The table has roughly 76,000 distinct CDR3 sequences, approximately 93% seen once. The material sequenced was CD8+ T cells from PBMCs. The source of these receptors is a human donor with Susac syndrome. Each CDR3 is given with its conserved first and last residue. The D gene is left open where the match is weak. Clone size appears in some rows only: once, few, many, or a class for an expanded clone.

abundance	v_gene	d_gene	j_gene	CDR3nt	CDR3aa
-	TRBV7-2	-	TRBJ1-2	TGTGCCAGCAGCCACAGCGGACACCCTCGGGGCTACACCTTC	CASSHSGHPRGYTF
-	TRBV20-1	-	TRBJ2-3	TGCAGTGCTATCCGGGTCTTCGGAGGCACAGATACGCAGTATTTT	CSAIRVFGGTDTQYF
-	TRBV6-1	TRBD1	TRBJ1-2	TGTGCCAGCAGTGATAGTTGGACAGGGGACTATGGCTACACCTTC	CASSDSWTGDYGYTF
-	TRBV27	TRBD2	TRBJ2-1	TGTGCCAGCAGTTTTCTCCCCGTGACTAGCGGGAGAGTGAATGAGCAGTTCTTC	CASSFLPVTSGRVNEQFF
-	TRBV20-1	-	TRBJ1-3	TGCAGTGCTCTTGAAGTAAGGACTGGAAACACCATATATTTT	CSALEVRTGNTIYF
-	TRBV5-4	-	TRBJ2-7	TGTGCCATGGGTGAAGCGGGACACTACGAGCAGTACTTC	CAMGEAGHYEQYF
once	TRBV4-3	TRBD2	TRBJ2-2	TGCGCCAGCAGCCCGCAGGGGGTAGTAGCGGGAGGGCCGGCCGGGGAGCTGTTTTTT	CASSPQGVVAGGPAGELFF
-	TRBV6-1	-	TRBJ2-7	TGTGCCAGCAGTGACAGGGTCCACTACGAGCAGTACTTC	CASSDRVHYEQYF
-	TRBV2	TRBD2	TRBJ2-7	TGTGCCAGCTCGGGAGGGAACCCCTACGAGCAGTACTTC	CASSGGNPYEQYF
-	TRBV28	-	TRBJ2-1	TGTGCCAGCAGCACACCCATAGGGGACACCTCCTACAATGAGCAGTTCTTC	CASSTPIGDTSYNEQFF
-	TRBV11-2	-	TRBJ2-7	TGTGCCAGCAGCTTAGCTTCAGGTTACCCCTACGAGCAGTACTTC	CASSLASGYPYEQYF
-	TRBV6-5	-	TRBJ1-2	TGTGCCAGCAGTTACTGGGGGCGGGGAGCTAACTATGGCTACACCTTC	CASSYWGRGANYGYTF
-	TRBV12-3/TRBV12-4	TRBD1	TRBJ2-7	TGTGCCAGCAGGGACACCGGGACAGGAGCCTACGAGCAGTACTTC	CASRDTGTGAYEQYF
-	TRBV29-1	TRBD1	TRBJ2-7	TGCAGCGTTACAACAGGGGTATCCTACGAGCAGTACTTC	CSVTTGVSYEQYF
once	TRBV12-3/TRBV12-4	-	TRBJ2-5	TGTGCCAGCAGGCTTAGCGTCGGAGAGACCCAGTACTTC	CASRLSVGETQYF
few	TRBV6-5	-	TRBJ2-7	TGTGCCAGCAGTTTATCCACATACACCTACGAGCAGTACTTC	CASSLSTYTYEQYF
-	TRBV11-2	-	TRBJ2-7	TGTGCCAGCAGCTTAGGGTCAGGGCCTAGCAGCCACGAGCAGTACTTC	CASSLGSGPSSHEQYF
-	TRBV9	TRBD2	TRBJ2-5	TGTGCCAGCAGCGTAGTAGGGTGGGGGGGTTTGGATGAGACCCAGTACTTC	CASSVVGWGGLDETQYF
-	TRBV5-8	-	TRBJ1-3	TGTGCCAGCAGCTTGTGGGGCTCTGGAAACACCATATATTTT	CASSLWGSGNTIYF
-	TRBV7-9	TRBD1	TRBJ1-2	TGTGCCAGCAGTCCAGGGGGCCCCAACTATGGCTACACCTTC	CASSPGGPNYGYTF
-	TRBV20-1	-	TRBJ2-1	TGCAGTGCCCCGACTTTCGGGGGGCCTACCTGGAATGAGCAGTTCTTC	CSAPTFGGPTWNEQFF
-	TRBV19	TRBD1	TRBJ1-2	TGTGCCAGTAACCTGGACAGGGGGCGGATTGGCTACACCTTC	CASNLDRGRIGYTF
-	TRBV28	-	TRBJ1-5	TGTGCCAGCAGTTCCCCTGAAGGGGGGGGCAATCAGCCCCAGCATTTT	CASSSPEGGGNQPQHF
once	TRBV19	-	TRBJ2-2	TGTGCCAGTAGTATGGGAAACACCGGGGAGCTGTTTTTT	CASSMGNTGELFF
-	TRBV14	TRBD1	TRBJ1-4	TGTGCCAGCAGCTACGGACAGGGAAGTAATGAAAAACTGTTTTTT	CASSYGQGSNEKLFF
-	TRBV29-1	TRBD1	TRBJ2-7	TGCAGCGTCGGTGGGGACAGGGGCGGCTACGAGCAGTACTTC	CSVGGDRGGYEQYF
-	TRBV5-4	-	TRBJ1-2	TGTGCCAGCAGCTCGGGGGGGGTTCTCGCCTATGGCTACACCTTC	CASSSGGVLAYGYTF
once	TRBV6-6	TRBD1	TRBJ1-2	TGTGCCAGCAGTTTCTTGTCCCGGGACAGTCGCGGCTACACCTTC	CASSFLSRDSRGYTF
-	TRBV20-1	-	TRBJ1-3	TGCAGTGCTAGTTGGGGTTCCTCTGGAAACACCATATATTTT	CSASWGSSGNTIYF
-	TRBV20-1	-	TRBJ1-5	TGCAGTGCTATGTATAGCAATCAGCCCCAGCATTTT	CSAMYSNQPQHF
-	TRBV7-2	TRBD1	TRBJ1-1	TGTGCCAGCAGGTCGGGGACAGTTGAAGCTTTCTTT	CASRSGTVEAFF
-	TRBV6-2/TRBV6-3	-	TRBJ2-7	TGTGCCAGCAGTCCTCGGGGGACCTACGAGCAGTACTTC	CASSPRGTYEQYF
once	TRBV5-8	TRBD2	TRBJ2-3	TGTGCCAGCAGCCTAGGGACTAGCGGGAAAACAGATACGCAGTATTTT	CASSLGTSGKTDTQYF
-	TRBV7-3	-	TRBJ2-7	TGTGCCAGCAGCTTAACGGGGGTTCACGACGAGCAGTACTTC	CASSLTGVHDEQYF
-	TRBV3-1	TRBD1	TRBJ1-5	TGTGCCAGCAGCCAAGACCAGGGGGCGGGCAATCAGCCCCAGCATTTT	CASSQDQGAGNQPQHF
-	TRBV2	TRBD1	TRBJ2-7	TGTGCCAGCAGTGAAGGGGTGGGACAGGGATCCTACGAGCAGTACTTC	CASSEGVGQGSYEQYF
-	TRBV23-1	TRBD1	TRBJ1-2	TGCGCCAGCATGCTCGGGACAGGGGGTTCTGGCTACACCTTC	CASMLGTGGSGYTF
-	TRBV10-3	-	TRBJ1-4	TGTGCCACCGGGCGGGGGAAGGATGAAAAACTGTTTTTT	CATGRGKDEKLFF
-	TRBV24-1	TRBD2	TRBJ2-7	TGTGCCACCAGTGCCTCGACTAGCGGTGCCTACGAGCAGTACTTC	CATSASTSGAYEQYF
once	TRBV28	TRBD2	TRBJ2-5	TGTGCCAGCAGTCGCGTGCGGACTAGCGGGAGGTTTCAAGAGACCCAGTACTTC	CASSRVRTSGRFQETQYF
-	TRBV5-1	-	TRBJ1-4	TGCGCCAGCAGCTTGCAAAGGGCGACCGATGAAAAACTGTTTTTT	CASSLQRATDEKLFF
-	TRBV7-9	-	TRBJ1-1	TGTGCCAGCAGCACGGGCAGGGGTGGGGGCACTGAAGCTTTCTTT	CASSTGRGGGTEAFF
-	TRBV28	-	TRBJ1-5	TGTGCCAGCGGAAACCGGGACGTGGGAGGGTATCAGCCCCAGCATTTT	CASGNRDVGGYQPQHF
-	TRBV7-9	-	TRBJ2-7	TGTGCCAGCAGCCCAGCTGGGGCCGCCGAGCAGTACTTC	CASSPAGAAEQYF
-	TRBV28	-	TRBJ2-5	TGTGCCAGCAGTCCCGGGCAATACGAGACCCAGTACTTC	CASSPGQYETQYF
-	TRBV19	-	TRBJ2-1	TGTGCCAGTAGTATAGATTCCGGGGTTGAGCAGTTCTTC	CASSIDSGVEQFF
-	TRBV4-3	TRBD1	TRBJ1-2	TGCGCCAGCTCTCCTACAGGGGACGATGGCTACACCTTC	CASSPTGDDGYTF
-	TRBV7-3	TRBD2	TRBJ2-3	TGTGCCAGCAGCCTCGGGACTAGCGGGGGGGATACGCAGTATTTT	CASSLGTSGGDTQYF
-	TRBV18	TRBD1	TRBJ1-5	TGTGCCAGCTCACTCCCGGGACAGGGGGCAGATCAGCCCCAGCATTTT	CASSLPGQGADQPQHF
-	TRBV4-2	-	TRBJ2-7	TGTGCCAGCAGCCAAGGTGGGGTTGGGGTCGAGCAGTACTTC	CASSQGGVGVEQYF
-	TRBV2	-	TRBJ1-2	TGTGCCAGCATAGATGGGTTGGTTGATGGCTACACCTTC	CASIDGLVDGYTF
-	TRBV2	TRBD1	TRBJ2-7	TGTGCCAGCTATGGACAGGAAGGTGTCGGCGAGCAGTACTTC	CASYGQEGVGEQYF
-	TRBV5-4	TRBD1	TRBJ1-1	TGTGCCAGCAGCCCGCCCGGGACAGCAGAAGCTTTCTTT	CASSPPGTAEAFF
-	TRBV20-1	-	TRBJ2-1	TGCAGTGCTAGAGGGGAGAGGAGCTCCTACAATGAGCAGTTCTTC	CSARGERSSYNEQFF
-	TRBV20-1	-	TRBJ2-4	TGCAGTGCTAGGCTTTCGGGGGACAAAAACATTCAGTACTTC	CSARLSGDKNIQYF
-	TRBV4-1	-	TRBJ2-1	TGCGCCAGCACCAGCCTGGAAGGTCGCCATGAGCAGTTCTTC	CASTSLEGRHEQFF
-	TRBV6-5	-	TRBJ1-2	TGTGCCAGCAGTCAAGACGGCTTCTATGGCTACACCTTC	CASSQDGFYGYTF